This entry features one T cell receptor (beta chain) sequence. For a library built for alpha chains, this beta chain is a stray read; little rests on its size. Deletions cut 0 bases from V and 9 bases from J, with 8 bases between. Germline V gene data show CDR1 as MRHNA and CDR2 as SNTAGT. There are 12 residues in the CDR3. After constant-region reverse-primer amplification, full-length variable regions underwent semi-nested PCR with Nested Universal Primer A. In TCRdb, the 5' RACE reads were re-called with MiXCR into one record per CDR3 protein. The sample has around 150 distinct CDR3 sequences, roughly 90% seen once. The sorted Tregs were CD4+CD25+CD127-/low cells.

The TCR comes from a female donor with breast cancer. The sequencing sample was made of tumor-infiltrating Tregs sorted from the breast tumor. The gene calls are TRBV6-4 and TRBJ1-1; D gene uncertain. The CDR3 nucleotides are TGTGCCAGCAGTGACTCGAGAGGAAAAGCTTTCTTT. Translation gives CASSDSRGKAFF.